These T cell receptor beta chains were read from a single sample in a study of OX40 agonist ivuxolimab in advanced cancers. The table came from immunoSEQ multiplex PCR; TCRdb's copy has only in-frame clones and leaves some out. The sample records 55,000 to 95,000 clones, just over 85% being singletons. Specimen: CD4+ or CD8+ T cells sorted from blood, collected in a trial of the OX40 agonist ivuxolimab. The receptors were gathered from an adult with an advanced solid tumor such as melanoma, head and neck, liver or kidney cancer. The CDR3 runs from the conserved cysteine through the conserved F or W. D genes are given only for firm matches.

TRBD1	TRBV5-6	15	TRBJ1-5	CASSFTRQGNQPQHF
NA	TRBV19	11	TRBJ2-1	CASTWGNEQFF
NA	TRBV10-3	13	TRBJ1-6	CAISGIGESPLHF
TRBD1	TRBV6-5	15	TRBJ2-2	CASSYRGQGAGELFF
NA	TRBV2	17	TRBJ2-2	CASTREVALRTTGELFF
NA	TRBV5-1	15	TRBJ2-3	CASSFGGRGTDTQYF
NA	TRBV4-1	14	TRBJ2-7	CASSQDRRSYEQYF
NA	TRBV18	15	TRBJ1-1	CASSPTFLGDTEAFF
NA	TRBV11-2	14	TRBJ1-1	CASSLTDRNTEAFF
TRBD1	TRBV5-4	14	TRBJ2-1	CASSDRDRDNEQFF
NA	TRBV5-1	16	TRBJ1-3	CASSLDPTGTGNTIYF
NA	TRBV19	14	TRBJ1-5	CASRSGRINQPQHF